This record looks at one T cell receptor (beta chain) sequence and its context. V was shortened by 6 bases and J by 3 bases, with 9 bases between the two germline ends. This CDR3 has 13 amino acids. Germline V lookup: CDR1 MNHEY, CDR2 SVGEGT. This sample is drawn from a study of blood T cell repertoires in COVID-19. Across the whole study: Samples of COVID-19 (acute and convalescent) were obtained from the United States, Italy and Spain. Nucleic acid was either cDNA or gDNA, and it came from T cells, B-cell-depleted T cells, or PBMCs.

Authors' processing steps: Estimation of nucleated cell counts relied on the amplification of reference gene primers. The method was immunoSEQ multiplex PCR; TCRdb's version includes in-frame clones alone and lacks a portion of them. For V, J and clone size, that table is used; D and trimming come from the DNA. The data contain roughly 250,000 clones, roughly 87% of them seen just once; the ten biggest clones take up 7.2%. Sequenced: peripheral blood. This TCR came from a man aged 55 to 69 who had recovered from COVID-19. The V gene is TRBV6-2 or TRBV6-3, the J gene TRBJ2-4; D gene uncertain. In nucleotides, the CDR3 is TGTGCCAGCAGCGCCACATACAAAAACATTCAGTACTTC. Its protein is CASSATYKNIQYF.